These T cell receptor beta chains were read from a single sample in a study of shared clonotypes between healthy human individuals. Assay used: immunoSEQ multiplex PCR; TCRdb lists only in-frame clones, some missing. The repertoire includes about 610,000 clones, roughly 95% of them detected once, and less than 0.13% sits in the top ten. Input material: naive CD8+ T cells sorted from blood. All receptors derive from a woman in her twenties or thirties in good health. CDR3s include the opening cysteine and the closing phenylalanine or tryptophan. D genes are given only for firm matches. Clone size is shown for a subset of rows, as once, few, many or a class of expanded clone.

j_call clone_size d_call v_call cdr3_nt cdr3_aa
TRBJ1-4 . TRBD1 TRBV2 TGTGCCAGCAGTTGGGACAGCGAAAAACTGTTTTTT CASSWDSEKLFF
TRBJ2-3 . TRBD1 TRBV7-8 TGTGCCAGCAGCGACAGGGGTGGAACAGATACGCAGTATTTT CASSDRGGTDTQYF
TRBJ2-1 . . TRBV10-1 TGCGCCAGCAGTGGACCCCGGGACCACAATGAGCAGTTCTTC CASSGPRDHNEQFF
TRBJ2-7 once TRBD2 TRBV11-2 TGTGCCAGCAGCTCTAGCGGGTCTACCTACGAGCAGTACTTC CASSSSGSTYEQYF
TRBJ1-4 . . TRBV11-2 TGTGCCAGCAGCTTAGTCGGGGGGCCGAATGAAAAACTGTTTTTT CASSLVGGPNEKLFF
TRBJ2-7 . . TRBV7-8 TGTGCCAGCAGCTTAAGAAACGAGCAGTACTTC CASSLRNEQYF
TRBJ2-7 once TRBD2 TRBV4-1 TGCGCCAGCAGCCAAGGAAGCGGGGCCTACGAGCAGTACTTC CASSQGSGAYEQYF
TRBJ2-1 . TRBD2 TRBV4-1 TGCGCCAGCAGCCAAGTCACTAACCTAGCGGGATCCACCTACAATGAGCAGTTCTTC CASSQVTNLAGSTYNEQFF
TRBJ2-1 . . TRBV6-1 TGTGCCAGCCTGGACTCGAGCTCCTACAATGAGCAGTTCTTC CASLDSSSYNEQFF
TRBJ2-7 . . TRBV5-1 TGCGCCAGCAGCGGGGGACTTACCTACGAGCAGTACTTC CASSGGLTYEQYF
TRBJ1-2 . . TRBV6-5 TGTGCCAGCAGTTACTCGCCAGGTTCTAGCTACACCTTC CASSYSPGSSYTF
TRBJ2-7 . . TRBV28 TGTGCCAGCAGCCACAGGGAGGAGCAGTACTTC CASSHREEQYF
TRBJ2-5 . . TRBV28 TGTGCCAGCAGTTTAATGTACCGTGCCGCGGGGGAGACCCAGTACTTC CASSLMYRAAGETQYF
TRBJ1-1 . . TRBV12-2 TGTGCAAGTCGCCAGGGACAGTCCACTGAAGCTTTCTTT CASRQGQSTEAFF
TRBJ2-1 . TRBD2 TRBV27 TGTGCCAGCAGTCAAACGGGACTAGCGGAGGAGCAGTTCTTC CASSQTGLAEEQFF
TRBJ1-3 . . TRBV27 TGTGCCAGCAGTTTATCGGGGCTCTCTGGAAACACCATATATTTT CASSLSGLSGNTIYF
TRBJ1-4 . . TRBV6-1 TGTGCCAGCACCCTGACCTGGGGGACTAATGAAAAACTGTTTTTT CASTLTWGTNEKLFF
TRBJ2-2 once TRBD2 TRBV19 TGTGCCAGTAGTATAGATGGCGGGAGATACACCGGGGAGCTGTTTTTT CASSIDGGRYTGELFF
TRBJ1-2 . . TRBV6-1 TGTGCCAGCAGTGAAGGGCAGGACTCCTATGGCTACACCTTC CASSEGQDSYGYTF
TRBJ2-7 . TRBD2 TRBV5-1 TGCGCCAGCAGCCTGTGGACTAGCGGGAGTTACGAGCAGTACTTC CASSLWTSGSYEQYF
TRBJ2-2 . TRBD1 TRBV30 TGTGCCTGGAGCGACAGGGACACCGGGGAGCTGTTTTTT CAWSDRDTGELFF
TRBJ2-6 . . TRBV28 TGTGCCAGCAGTTTATCCCCTTTTGCAGAAGTGTGGTCTGGGGCCAACGTCCTGACTTTC CASSLSPFAEVWSGANVLTF
TRBJ1-1 . . TRBV27 TGTGCCAGCAGTCTTGGCTACGGGGTTAACACTGAAGCTTTCTTT CASSLGYGVNTEAFF
TRBJ2-1 . . TRBV7-8 TGTGCCAGCAGCTTAGTCGGGTTTCCCGCGAGTCGTAATGAGCAGTTCTTC CASSLVGFPASRNEQFF
TRBJ2-3 . . TRBV5-4 TGTGCCAGCAGCTTGGAGGGGAACACAGATACGCAGTATTTT CASSLEGNTDTQYF
TRBJ2-1 . . TRBV27 TGTGCCAGCAGTTCGAACAGTTTTTCCAACAATGAGCAGTTCTTC CASSSNSFSNNEQFF
TRBJ1-5 . . TRBV19 TGTGCCAGTAGTATGTGGGCCAGGGAAGATCAGCCCCAGCATTTT CASSMWAREDQPQHF
TRBJ1-2 . TRBD1 TRBV27 TGTGCCAGCAGTTCACACAGGGGTATCAACTATGGCTACACCTTC CASSSHRGINYGYTF
TRBJ2-7 . TRBD2 TRBV5-1 TGCGCCAGCAGCTGGAACCTTAGGGCTAGCGGGAGGGAAAGCTACGAGCAGTACTTC CASSWNLRASGRESYEQYF
TRBJ2-5 . TRBD1 TRBV28 TGTGCCAGCAGTTTATTAGGTCGGCAGGGGGCAGGAGAGACCCAGTACTTC CASSLLGRQGAGETQYF
TRBJ2-3 once TRBD2 TRBV29-1 TGCAGCGTTGAATTCGGGAGGGCCGCAGATACGCAGTATTTT CSVEFGRAADTQYF
TRBJ1-1 . . TRBV4-2 TGTGCCAGCAGCTCTACGACAGGATTCTTCACTGAAGCTTTCTTT CASSSTTGFFTEAFF
TRBJ2-7 . TRBD2 TRBV7-2 TGTGCCAGCAGCCAAAGCGGGAGGGCCTCAGTTTACGAGCAGTACTTC CASSQSGRASVYEQYF
TRBJ2-7 . . TRBV4-1 TGCGCCAGCAGCCAAGATGAAGGCAGGTACTACGAGCAGTACTTC CASSQDEGRYYEQYF
TRBJ1-2 . . TRBV2 TGTGCCAGCAGTGAGAGTGTCTCCTATGGCTACACCTTC CASSESVSYGYTF
TRBJ1-2 . . TRBV29-1 TGCAGCGCTATTCCAGTACTCGTCCCGGGACATAGCTATGGCTACACCTTC CSAIPVLVPGHSYGYTF
TRBJ2-7 . . TRBV11-1 TGTGCCAGCAGCTTTGAACAGGGTGGCTACGAGCAGTACTTC CASSFEQGGYEQYF
TRBJ2-7 once . TRBV6-7 TGTGCCAGCAGTTACAGCCACTGTTTTACTATATCCTACGAGCAGTACTTC CASSYSHCFTISYEQYF
TRBJ2-7 . TRBD2 TRBV7-8 TGTGCCAGCACTGTTAGCGGGAGTGGCGAGCAGTACTTC CASTVSGSGEQYF
TRBJ2-1 . . TRBV7-9 TGTGCCAGCAGCTTAGGGGAGTTAGCCTACAATGAGCAGTTCTTC CASSLGELAYNEQFF
TRBJ1-3 . . TRBV28 TGTGCCAGCAGGCCTGGTAGCTCTGGAAACACCATATATTTT CASRPGSSGNTIYF
TRBJ1-1 few . TRBV7-9 TGTGCCAGCAGCCCTAGGGCGGGAAATCGTATGAACACTGAAGCTTTCTTT CASSPRAGNRMNTEAFF
TRBJ2-7 . TRBD2 TRBV27 TGTGCCAGCAGTTTCCTAGCGGGCAGCTCCTACGAGCAGTACTTC CASSFLAGSSYEQYF
TRBJ2-5 . . TRBV6-1 TGTGCCAGCAGTGTCCTCCTACAAGAGACCCAGTACTTC CASSVLLQETQYF
TRBJ2-7 . . TRBV19 TGTGCCAGTAGTCCAGGGAACGTACACGAGCAGTACTTC CASSPGNVHEQYF
TRBJ2-7 . TRBD2 TRBV19 TGTGCCAGTAGTTTCGGGACTAGCGACCACGAGCAGTACTTC CASSFGTSDHEQYF
TRBJ1-4 . . TRBV30 TGTGCCTGGAGTGAATCAACAGGGATGGAGGCAACTAATGAAAAACTGTTTTTT CAWSESTGMEATNEKLFF
TRBJ2-2 . . TRBV28 TGTGCCAGCAGTTTACAGGGAACTTCGGGGGAGCTGTTTTTT CASSLQGTSGELFF
TRBJ2-7 . TRBD2 TRBV4-1 TGCGCCAGCAGCCCAAAGGGGACTACGTACGAGCAGTACTTC CASSPKGTTYEQYF
TRBJ2-3 once TRBD2 TRBV5-6 TGTGCCAGCAGCGCGGGGGGAGATACGCAGTATTTT CASSAGGDTQYF
TRBJ2-1 . . TRBV4-2 TGTGCCAGCAGCCAAGGGGCTACCAGCTCCTACAATGAGCAGTTCTTC CASSQGATSSYNEQFF